A selection of T cell receptor beta chains follows, all from one sample in a study of cytomegalovirus exposure and HLA in healthy donors. Clones were read by immunoSEQ multiplex PCR, and TCRdb kept only the in-frame ones, dropping some. Of about 170,000 clones in the sample, roughly 70% were seen once. Sequencing used PBMCs. These receptors originate from a woman younger than 35 in good health and CMV-seropositive. Both conserved end residues are part of each CDR3. D genes are given only for firm matches. The listing skips clone size in some rows; elsewhere it reads once, few, many or a size class.

>TRBD2|few|TRBV9|TRBJ2-3
CASSYGTSGGTDTQYF
TGTGCCAGCAGCTACGGGACTAGCGGGGGTACAGATACGCAGTATTTT
>-|-|TRBV6-5|TRBJ1-3
CASSPPQGGNTIYF
TGTGCCAGCAGCCCCCCACAGGGAGGAAACACCATATATTTT
>-|-|TRBV21-1|TRBJ2-7
CASRKSRGSYEQYF
TGTGCCAGCAGAAAAAGTAGGGGGAGCTACGAGCAGTACTTC
>TRBD1|-|TRBV28|TRBJ2-6
CASSDRGGTLSGANVLTF
TGTGCCAGCAGTGACAGGGGAGGAACTCTCTCTGGGGCCAACGTCCTGACTTTC
>-|-|TRBV6-1|TRBJ1-5
CASLGVNQPQHF
TGTGCCAGTTTAGGGGTCAATCAGCCCCAGCATTTT
>-|-|TRBV4-1|TRBJ2-1
CASSLGAGREQFF
TGCGCCAGCAGCCTCGGGGCGGGACGCGAGCAGTTCTTC
>TRBD1|once|TRBV19|TRBJ1-5
CASTLRGPTHSNQPQHF
TGTGCCAGTACCCTCAGGGGGCCGACTCATAGCAATCAGCCCCAGCATTTT
>TRBD1|few|TRBV10-3|TRBJ1-1
CAISEGTGMNTEAFF
TGTGCCATCAGTGAGGGGACAGGGATGAACACTGAAGCTTTCTTT
>-|-|TRBV30|TRBJ1-5
CAWSGKSNQPQHF
TGTGCCTGGTCGGGAAAAAGCAATCAGCCCCAGCATTTT
>TRBD1|-|TRBV19|TRBJ2-7
CASSSSTGGSYEQYF
TGTGCCAGTAGTTCGTCGACAGGGGGTTCCTACGAGCAGTACTTC
>-|-|TRBV5-1|TRBJ2-7
CASSLAGGAGSYEQYF
TGCGCCAGCAGCTTGGCCGGCGGGGCGGGTTCCTACGAGCAGTACTTC
>-|-|TRBV7-2|TRBJ2-3
CASSFGQTSTDTQYF
TGTGCCAGCAGCTTTGGACAGACAAGCACAGATACGCAGTATTTT
>-|-|TRBV5-4|TRBJ1-1
CASSLLDRNAEAFF
TGTGCCAGCAGCCTATTAGACAGGAACGCTGAAGCTTTCTTT
>-|-|TRBV6-5|TRBJ1-1
CASSPQVLNTEAFF
TGTGCCAGCAGTCCACAGGTCCTGAACACTGAAGCTTTCTTT
>-|-|TRBV7-9|TRBJ1-4
CASSLPRTNEKLFF
TGTGCCAGCAGCTTACCCAGGACTAATGAAAAACTGTTTTTT
>-|-|TRBV19|TRBJ1-5
CASRRDREQIQHF
TGTGCCAGTAGACGCGACCGGGAACAAATTCAGCATTTT
>-|-|TRBV23-1|TRBJ1-5
CASSQLEGRVSVSNQPQHF
TGCGCCAGCAGTCAATTAGAAGGCAGGGTCTCGGTGAGCAATCAGCCCCAGCATTTT
>-|few|TRBV19|TRBJ1-2
CASSIPFYGYTF
TGTGCCAGTAGTATCCCCTTCTATGGCTACACCTTC
>-|-|TRBV7-2|TRBJ1-4
CASSLHRNNEKLFF
TGTGCCAGCAGCTTGCACAGGAATAATGAAAAACTGTTTTTT
>-|-|TRBV5-8|TRBJ2-3
CASSLTRHPYTDTQYF
TGTGCCAGCAGCCTGACAAGGCACCCTTACACAGATACGCAGTATTTT
>-|few|TRBV19|TRBJ1-5
CASSITGDNQPQHF
TGTGCCAGTAGTATTACGGGGGATAATCAGCCCCAGCATTTT
>-|few|TRBV20-1|TRBJ1-4
CSVGGREKLFF
TGCAGTGTAGGGGGTCGCGAAAAACTGTTTTTT
>-|-|TRBV5-4|TRBJ2-7
CASSYGGNYEQYF
TGTGCCAGCAGCTACGGGGGAAACTACGAGCAGTACTTC
>-|-|TRBV19|TRBJ2-3
CASSIMGEGTDTQYF
TGTGCCAGTAGTATTATGGGGGAGGGCACAGATACGCAGTATTTT
>-|-|TRBV7-3|TRBJ2-3
CASSMSSGYTDTQYF
TGTGCCAGCAGCATGAGTAGCGGTTACACAGATACGCAGTATTTT